The rows below give T cell receptor beta chains drawn from one sample of a study of blood T cell repertoires in COVID-19. Data came from immunoSEQ multiplex PCR; TCRdb stores just in-frame clones and leaves some out. There are about 320,000 clones in the sample; around 85% occur only once, and approximately 7.5% lies in the top ten. The sequenced sample was peripheral blood. These receptors all stem from a human donor in a cohort sampled during active COVID-19. Each CDR3 is given with its conserved first and last residue. D genes are given only for firm matches. Size is omitted from some rows. Given values are once, few, many or a class for expanded clones.

CDR3 protein: CASSYKGADTEAFF
CDR3 DNA: TGTGCCAGCAGTTACAAGGGGGCCGACACTGAAGCTTTCTTT
V gene: TRBV6-2/TRBV6-3
D gene: TRBD1
clone size: many
J gene: TRBJ1-1

CDR3 protein: CASGLGGSQPQHF
CDR3 DNA: TGTGCTAGTGGTTTGGGGGGCAGTCAGCCCCAGCATTTT
V gene: TRBV12-5
D gene: .
clone size: .
J gene: TRBJ1-5

CDR3 protein: CAWSTGKSNQPQHF
CDR3 DNA: TGTGCCTGGAGTACGGGGAAGAGCAATCAGCCCCAGCATTTT
V gene: TRBV30
D gene: .
clone size: .
J gene: TRBJ1-5

CDR3 protein: CASSSPGLHSYEQYF
CDR3 DNA: TGTGCCAGCAGCTCCCCGGGACTTCACTCCTACGAGCAGTACTTC
V gene: TRBV5-8
D gene: .
clone size: .
J gene: TRBJ2-7

CDR3 protein: CASGGESWQFF
CDR3 DNA: TGTGCCAGCGGTGGCGAGTCATGGCAGTTCTTC
V gene: TRBV2
D gene: .
clone size: .
J gene: TRBJ2-1

CDR3 protein: CATEPGRTHSYEQYF
CDR3 DNA: TGTGCCACCGAGCCCGGGAGAACCCACTCCTACGAGCAGTACTTC
V gene: TRBV15
D gene: .
clone size: .
J gene: TRBJ2-7

CDR3 protein: CASSPDRGEQYF
CDR3 DNA: TGTGCCAGCAGCCCCGATCGAGGCGAGCAGTACTTC
V gene: TRBV5-4
D gene: .
clone size: .
J gene: TRBJ2-7

CDR3 protein: CASSESAGGYGYTF
CDR3 DNA: TGCGCCAGCAGTGAGTCCGCCGGGGGCTATGGCTACACCTTC
V gene: TRBV10-1
D gene: .
clone size: .
J gene: TRBJ1-2

CDR3 protein: CASSEFRNGGENQPQHF
CDR3 DNA: TGTGCCAGCAGTGAATTTCGGAATGGAGGGGAGAATCAGCCCCAGCATTTT
V gene: TRBV25-1
D gene: .
clone size: once
J gene: TRBJ1-5

CDR3 protein: CATVEGEGYTF
CDR3 DNA: TGTGCCACCGTCGAGGGTGAGGGCTACACCTTC
V gene: TRBV6-5
D gene: .
clone size: .
J gene: TRBJ1-2

CDR3 protein: CASSSQGAGEKLFF
CDR3 DNA: TGCGCCAGCAGCTCGCAGGGGGCTGGTGAAAAACTGTTTTTT
V gene: TRBV5-1
D gene: TRBD1
clone size: .
J gene: TRBJ1-4

CDR3 protein: CASSAVQGANGYTF
CDR3 DNA: TGCGCCAGCAGTGCCGTACAGGGGGCTAATGGCTACACCTTC
V gene: TRBV10-2
D gene: TRBD1
clone size: once
J gene: TRBJ1-2

CDR3 protein: CASSFGGGSYNEQFF
CDR3 DNA: TGTGCCAGCAGTTTCGGGGGGGGCTCCTACAATGAGCAGTTCTTC
V gene: TRBV27
D gene: TRBD2
clone size: once
J gene: TRBJ2-1

CDR3 protein: CSVLAGGPDEQFF
CDR3 DNA: TGCAGCGTGCTAGCGGGGGGCCCTGATGAGCAGTTCTTC
V gene: TRBV29-1
D gene: TRBD2
clone size: .
J gene: TRBJ2-1

CDR3 protein: CASSPTPGEQFF
CDR3 DNA: TGTGCCAGCAGCCCCACTCCCGGTGAGCAGTTCTTC
V gene: TRBV9
D gene: .
clone size: .
J gene: TRBJ2-1

CDR3 protein: CATSRDIRNTEAFF
CDR3 DNA: TGTGCCACCAGCAGAGATATCAGAAACACTGAAGCTTTCTTT
V gene: TRBV15
D gene: .
clone size: .
J gene: TRBJ1-1

CDR3 protein: CAYSRQGGEQYF
CDR3 DNA: TGTGCCTACTCCCGACAGGGTGGTGAGCAGTACTTC
V gene: TRBV30
D gene: TRBD1
clone size: .
J gene: TRBJ2-7

CDR3 protein: CASSFSGGASGANVLTF
CDR3 DNA: TGTGCCAGCAGTTTTAGCGGGGGTGCCTCTGGGGCCAACGTCCTGACTTTC
V gene: TRBV7-8
D gene: TRBD2
clone size: .
J gene: TRBJ2-6

CDR3 protein: CASSLAVESSEAFF
CDR3 DNA: TGCGCCAGCAGCTTGGCAGTGGAGTCATCTGAAGCTTTCTTT
V gene: TRBV5-1
D gene: .
clone size: .
J gene: TRBJ1-1

CDR3 protein: CASSYWGDNEKLFF
CDR3 DNA: TGTGCCAGTAGTTACTGGGGAGATAATGAAAAACTGTTTTTT
V gene: TRBV19
D gene: .
clone size: .
J gene: TRBJ1-4

CDR3 protein: CSAPVAGELFF
CDR3 DNA: TGCAGTGCCCCCGTAGCCGGGGAGCTGTTTTTT
V gene: TRBV20-1
D gene: .
clone size: .
J gene: TRBJ2-2

CDR3 protein: CASSPLGGRGGDTQYF
CDR3 DNA: TGCGCCAGCAGCCCCCTTGGGGGGCGCGGGGGAGATACGCAGTATTTT
V gene: TRBV5-1
D gene: .
clone size: once
J gene: TRBJ2-3

CDR3 protein: CASSYRGLPGGDTQYF
CDR3 DNA: TGTGCCAGCTCTTACAGAGGGCTCCCCGGGGGAGATACGCAGTATTTT
V gene: TRBV28
D gene: .
clone size: .
J gene: TRBJ2-3

CDR3 protein: CASSSSMNYGYTF
CDR3 DNA: TGTGCCAGCAGCTCGAGTATGAACTATGGCTACACCTTC
V gene: TRBV5-5
D gene: .
clone size: .
J gene: TRBJ1-2

CDR3 protein: CASSGGVGETQYF
CDR3 DNA: TGCGCCAGCAGCGGAGGGGTGGGGGAGACCCAGTACTTC
V gene: TRBV5-1
D gene: .
clone size: .
J gene: TRBJ2-5